This T cell receptor beta chain was retrieved from a study of blood T cell repertoires in COVID-19. This CDR3 is 15 amino acids long. Germline V lookup: CDR1 SGHDN, CDR2 FVKESK. V gave up 4 bases and J gave up 6 bases, with 15 bases separating them. In the authors' workflow: For nucleated cells, counts were estimated from reference gene primer amplification. The method was immunoSEQ multiplex PCR; TCRdb's version includes in-frame clones alone and lacks a portion of them. D and trimming come from the DNA, and the V and J calls and clone size come from that table. The profile shows 150,000 to 200,000 clones, more than 70% of them singletons.

The chain couples TRBV14 to TRBJ2-2, with D maybe TRBD1 (5 bases). Sequenced: peripheral blood. The sequence derives from a man aged 40-49 years with active or convalescent COVID-19. CDR3: CASSRHYRGPGELFF. CDR3 nucleotide sequence: TGTGCCAGCAGCCGACATTATAGGGGCCCCGGGGAGCTGTTTTTT.